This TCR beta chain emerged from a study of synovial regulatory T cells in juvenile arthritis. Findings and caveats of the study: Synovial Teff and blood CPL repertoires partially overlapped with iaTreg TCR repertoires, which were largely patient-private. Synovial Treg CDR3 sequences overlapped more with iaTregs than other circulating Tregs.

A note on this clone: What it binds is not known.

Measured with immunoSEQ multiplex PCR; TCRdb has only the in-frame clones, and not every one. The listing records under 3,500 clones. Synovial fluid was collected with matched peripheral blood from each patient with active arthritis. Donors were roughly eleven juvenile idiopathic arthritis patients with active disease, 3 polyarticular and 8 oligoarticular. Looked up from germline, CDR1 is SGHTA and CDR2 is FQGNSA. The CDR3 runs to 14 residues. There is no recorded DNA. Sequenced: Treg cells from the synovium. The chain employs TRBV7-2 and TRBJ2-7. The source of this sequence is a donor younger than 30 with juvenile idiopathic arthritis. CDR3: CASSFVKPPYEQYF.